The T cell receptor (beta chain) under discussion was sequenced for a study of CD8+CD57+ T cells in acquired aplastic anemia. Study details: Quantities of DNA derived from sorted CD4+ and CD8+ cells averaged about 3.2 ug. Study results and limitations: Both patients and controls carried the same twenty-nine CD8+ CDR3 sequences.

Genomic DNA, the template, was used for profiling of the TCR beta VDJ and CDR3. One entry per CDR3 protein results from TCRdb running MiXCR on the reads. The sample has fewer than 200,000 distinct CDR3 sequences; around 45% are singletons. As concerns this clonotype: The antigen is undetermined.

Germline CDR1 and CDR2: DFQATT and SNEGSKA (reference sequence). V shed 3 bases and J shed 2 bases, with 10 bases lying between them. This CDR3 contains 13 residues. The chain combines TRBV20-1 with TRBJ1-2; D not certain. This receptor was taken from a human donor in good health. The sequencing input was sorted CD4+, CD8+, or CD8+CD57+ T cells (not recorded which) from PBMCs. CDR3 sequence (DNA): TGCAGTGCTAGCACGGAAGTAAACTATGGCTACACCTTC. The encoded protein is CSASTEVNYGYTF.